This T cell receptor (beta chain) was identified during a study of neurological immune-mediated disorders. This CDR3 spans 15 amino acids. The V end was cut by 0 bases, the J end by 4 bases, with 13 bases between. In germline, CDR1 is SGDLS, CDR2 YYNGEE. The table lists this clonotype with many counts. Via MiXCR, TCRdb re-called the 5' RACE reads, giving one row per CDR3 protein. The data show about 38,000 distinct CDR3 sequences, roughly 4.8% seen once. The sequenced sample was CD4+ T cells from blood. J is TRBJ1-1 and V is TRBV9, with TRBD1 as a possible D gene (6 bases). This clonotype was obtained from a man between 18 and 35 years old in good health. Here the CDR3 DNA reads TGTGCCAGCAGCGTAGGAACAGGGAGAGGCACTGAAGCTTTCTTT. This codes for CASSVGTGRGTEAFF.